The 22 T cell receptor beta chains presented below share a single source sample, sequenced in a study of persistence of HIV-infected CD4 T cells. Antigen specificity for these receptors is unknown. This was the immunoSEQ version 4 assay in survey mode. TCRdb keeps only in-frame clones here, not all; method: immunoSEQ multiplex PCR. The sample contains 25,000 to 35,000 clones, around 82% of which appear only once. The stimulus was lysate of CMV-infected fibroblasts, roughly 10 ug/mL. Memory cells lacking CD40L and CD69 with high CD45RO were sorted. The sequencing used CD4+ T cells sorted from PBMCs after roughly 20-hour stimulation, collected from a patient who received antiretroviral therapy. Receptors were obtained from an adult man with HIV who was CMV-seropositive.

The chain recombines TRBV4-3 with TRBJ2-2; D might be TRBD1 or TRBD2, each matching 5 bases. Germline CDR1 is LGHNA and CDR2 is YSLEER. This CDR3 region has 16 residues. V shed 4 bases and J shed 3 bases, with 15 bases lying between them. The CDR3 reads CASSRRYGDDTGELFF. The CDR3, as DNA: TGCGCCAGCAGCCGTAGATACGGGGACGACACCGGGGAGCTGTTTTTT.

This clone has a single count. The chain couples TRBV11-1 to TRBJ1-6; D ambiguous. This CDR3 is built from 15 residues. The germline V gene encodes CDR1 SGHAT and CDR2 FQDESV (reference sequence). The V end was cut by 5 bases, the J end by 7 bases, with 15 bases between. CDR3 in DNA: TGTGCCAGCAGCCCCGTCACGACGGGCAATTCACCCCTCCACTTT. Amino acids: CASSPVTTGNSPLHF.

V is TRBV7-2 and J is TRBJ1-2; tentatively, D is TRBD1 (5 bases). The germline V and J ends were trimmed by 1 base and 4 bases, with 19 bases remaining between them. The CDR3 covers 17 residues. The germline V gene has CDR1 SGHTA and CDR2 FQGNSA. In DNA, the CDR3 is TGTGCCAGCAGCTTAGTATCTCCAGGGTTAGGTAGCTATGGCTACACCTTC. It translates to CASSLVSPGLGSYGYTF.

The chain employs TRBV10-2 and TRBJ1-1, with D possibly matching TRBD1 (6 bases). The ends were cut back, 6 bases at V and 2 bases at J, with 13 bases in the middle. Germline V gene data show CDR1 as WSHSY and CDR2 as SAAADI. The CDR3 is made up of 14 amino acids. The CDR3 DNA follows: TGCGCCAGCAGCGAGGGACACCAAAACACTGAAGCTTTCTTT. Its protein is CASSEGHQNTEAFF.

The chain is built from TRBV4-1 and TRBJ1-1; D is unresolved. The CDR3 extends over 13 amino acids. Deletions cut 0 bases from V and 9 bases from J, with 11 bases between. The germline CDR1 and CDR2 sequences are MGHRA and YSYEKL. Here the CDR3 DNA reads TGCGCCAGCAGCCAAGATTCTTATCCTAAAGCTTTCTTT. This translates into CASSQDSYPKAFF.

This rearrangement joins TRBV2 to TRBJ2-3; 10 bases agree with TRBD2. Germline V gene sequence: CDR1 SNHLY, CDR2 FYNNEI. The CDR3 covers 15 residues. Unmatched junction bases numbered 7, after V lost 7 bases and J lost 3 bases. The CDR3 here is CASTERTSGTDTQYF. DNA of the CDR3: TGTGCCAGCACCGAGAGGACTAGCGGTACAGATACGCAGTATTTT.

The J gene is TRBJ2-2, the V gene TRBV9, with a tentative D call TRBD1 (6 bases). CDR3 length equals 12 residues. CDR1 is SGDLS and CDR2 is YYNGEE in the germline V gene. Trimming stripped 3 bases from V and 6 bases from J, with 6 bases between. CDR3 residues: CASSAGAGELFF. DNA for the CDR3: TGTGCCAGCAGCGCAGGGGCCGGGGAGCTGTTTTTT.

This clone was picked up a small number of times. The chain carries TRBV7-2 and TRBJ2-1; 14 bases are shared with TRBD2. Germline-derived CDR1 and CDR2 are SGHTA and FQGNSA. CDR3 size: 22 residues. Trimming cost V 0 bases and J 1 base; bases outside gene matches: 14. The CDR3 nucleotides read TGTGCCAGCAGCTTAGCGGGTCTTGTAAGGACTAGCGGGGGGCTTTCCTACAATGAGCAGTTCTTC. It translates to CASSLAGLVRTSGGLSYNEQFF.

The V and J genes are TRBV18 and TRBJ1-5, with 10 bases identical to TRBD1. With V trimmed by 3 bases and J by 6 bases, 2 bases remained unmatched. Germline CDR1 and CDR2: KGHSH and LQKENI. This CDR3 comprises 14 residues. The CDR3: CASSPDRGVQPQHF. CDR3 coding DNA: TGTGCCAGCTCACCGGACAGGGGGGTTCAGCCCCAGCATTTT.

This chain uses TRBV19 with TRBJ2-2, with D possibly being TRBD2 (5 bases). V was shortened by 3 bases and J by 5 bases, with 13 bases between the two germline ends. The CDR3 runs 15 residues. Germline values: CDR1 LNHDA, CDR2 SQIVND (reference sequence). CDR3 sequence reads: CASSIGITGTGELFF. For the CDR3, the DNA is TGTGCCAGTAGTATCGGGATAACCGGAACCGGGGAGCTGTTTTTT.

This chain links TRBV6-2 or TRBV6-3 with TRBJ1-5; unclear D gene. Germline V gene sequence: CDR1 MNHEY, CDR2 SVGEGT. V lost 2 bases and J lost 0, with 14 bases in between. CDR3 size: 17 residues. CDR3 bases: TGTGCCAGCAGTTACCCCGCTGGGTGGTATAGCAATCAGCCCCAGCATTTT. It specifies CASSYPAGWYSNQPQHF.

This clone has a handful of counts. The chain couples TRBV11-3 to TRBJ2-5, with TRBD1 matching over 9 bases. V shed 5 bases, J shed 5 bases, and the junction held 9 bases outside the gene matches. The CDR3 contains 15 residues. Germline V gene sequence: CDR1 SGHNT, CDR2 YENEEA. CDR3 region: CASSASGTGSETQYF. CDR3 DNA sequence: TGTGCCAGCAGCGCCTCCGGGACAGGGAGCGAGACCCAGTACTTC.

V is TRBV5-1 and J is TRBJ1-1, with TRBD1 matching 10 bases. CDR3 size: 14 residues. Germline CDR1 is SGHRS and CDR2 is YFSETQ. Trimming cost V 4 bases and J 4 bases; bases outside gene matches: 4. CDR3 in amino acids: CASSGTGVGTEAFF. CDR3 nucleotides: TGCGCCAGCAGCGGGACAGGGGTGGGCACTGAAGCTTTCTTT.

This clone was detected once. This chain joins TRBV6-6 and TRBJ1-2, with 10 bases identical to TRBD1. Germline CDR1 is MNHNY and CDR2 is SVGAGI (reference sequence). Losses at the gene ends were 5 bases for V and 4 bases for J; bases not matched to a gene: 13. The CDR3 spans 17 residues. This chain's CDR3 is CASSQRWTGGTFYGYTF. The CDR3 DNA follows: TGTGCCAGCAGTCAGCGTTGGACAGGGGGTACCTTCTATGGCTACACCTTC.

CDR3 DNA sequence: TGTGCCAGCAGCCGGCAGGGGAGCGATGGCTACACCTTC. Encoded protein: CASSRQGSDGYTF. The J gene is TRBJ1-2, the V gene TRBV3-1 (or the pseudogene TRBV3-2); D might be TRBD1 (6 bases). Trimming took off 4 bases at V and 6 bases at J, with 12 bases between the two ends. The germline gives CDR1 LGHDT, CDR2 YNNKEL (reference sequence). This CDR3 has 13 residues.

This clone was counted once. V usage is TRBV3-1 (or the pseudogene TRBV3-2) and J usage is TRBJ2-7; a possible D gene is TRBD2 (7 bases). Trimming pared 0 bases from V and 2 bases from J, leaving 17 bases between. Germline CDR1 LGHDT, CDR2 YNNKEL (reference sequence). This CDR3 contains 17 residues. The CDR3: CASSQDLRGGTTYEQYF. DNA for the CDR3: TGTGCCAGCAGCCAAGATCTGAGGGGGGGGACGACCTACGAGCAGTACTTC.

The gene calls are TRBV15 and TRBJ1-3; D ambiguous. The V and J ends lost 1 base and 0 bases respectively, with 13 bases between them. The germline V gene encodes CDR1 LNHNV and CDR2 YYDKDF (reference sequence). The CDR3 covers 17 residues. DNA of the CDR3: TGTGCCACCAGCAGAGGACGCGGAGCCAACTCTGGAAACACCATATATTTT. Protein: CATSRGRGANSGNTIYF. Looking up the rest from reference TRBV15 and TRBJ1-3 gives the full variable domain: DAMVIQNPRYQVTQFGKPVTLSCSQTLNHNVMYWYQQKSSQAPKLLFHYYDKDFNNEADTPDNFQSRRPNTSFCFLDIRSPGLGDTAMYLCATSRGRGANSGNTIYFGEGSWLTVV.

About this clone: One end of the junction fails to match germline, which may point to a read error. V usage is TRBV12-3 or TRBV12-4 and J usage is TRBJ1-1; D is unresolved. The CDR3 covers 13 residues. The CDR3 nucleotides read TGTGCCAGCAGTGAGACTGTTTACACTGAAGTTTTCTTT. Amino acids: CASSETVYTEVFF.

The rearrangement joins TRBV5-6 to TRBJ2-3; D may be TRBD1 or TRBD2 (5 bases each). In germline, CDR1 is SGHDT, CDR2 YYEEEE. V was clipped by 5 bases and J by 0 bases, with 10 bases between them. CDR3 length equals 14 residues. The CDR3 sequence: CASSGGASTDTQYF. The CDR3 nucleotides read TGTGCCAGCAGTGGGGGTGCTAGCACAGATACGCAGTATTTT.

The chain recombines TRBV6-2 or TRBV6-3 with TRBJ1-1; a possible D gene is TRBD1 (5 bases). Trimming left V 6 bases short and J 2 bases short, with 19 bases between. Per the germline V gene, CDR1 is MNHEY and CDR2 is SVGEGT. The CDR3 totals 16 residues. CDR3 loop: CASSVTRVRINTEAFF. CDR3 sequence (DNA): TGTGCCAGCAGCGTCACCAGGGTACGAATTAACACTGAAGCTTTCTTT.

The genes are TRBV29-1 and TRBJ2-3, with no clear D. CDR3 length: 13 amino acids. V lost 0 bases and J 2 bases, leaving 6 bases between the germline ends. Germline V CDR1 and CDR2: SQVTM, ANQGSEA. CDR3 coding DNA: TGCAGCGTTGAAGACAGACCCACAGATACGCAGTATTTT. It yields the protein CSVEDRPTDTQYF.

The chain carries TRBV12-5 and TRBJ1-4; 7 nucleotides agree with TRBD1. Germline V gives CDR1 LGHNT, CDR2 FRNRAP. The CDR3 is 17 amino acids. V was pared by 1 base and J by 3 bases, with 8 bases of the junction left unmatched. CDR3 nucleotides: TGTGCTAGTGGTTTGGGACAAGACAGGGTGGCTAATGAAAAACTGTTTTTT. It yields the protein CASGLGQDRVANEKLFF.